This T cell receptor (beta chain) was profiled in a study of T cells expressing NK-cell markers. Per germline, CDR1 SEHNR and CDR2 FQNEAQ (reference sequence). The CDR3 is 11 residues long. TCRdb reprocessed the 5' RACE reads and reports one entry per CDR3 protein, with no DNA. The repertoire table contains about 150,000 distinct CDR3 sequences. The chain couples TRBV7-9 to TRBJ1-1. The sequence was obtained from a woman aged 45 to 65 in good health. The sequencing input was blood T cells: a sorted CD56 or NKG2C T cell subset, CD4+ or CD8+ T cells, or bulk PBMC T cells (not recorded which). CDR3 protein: CASFENTEAFF.